At least ten counts were recorded for the clone carrying this T cell receptor beta chain. The antigen is unknown. The sample originates from a study of neurological immune-mediated disorders. The authors made cDNA by 5'RACE with 10-nucleotide random UMIs. Via MiXCR, TCRdb re-called the 5' RACE reads, giving one row per CDR3 protein. The table lists more than 75,000 distinct CDR3 sequences, 10% of them singletons, with about 1.8% in the top ten. The study built unsorted libraries from 2 million PBMCs kept at -80 C. Whole-study results and caveats: Healthy controls had more TCR clonal expansion than multiple sclerosis, which showed the least, whereas HTLV-1-associated myelopathy showed the most.

Sequencing was performed on PBMCs. This TCR was sampled from a man between 35 and 55 years old in good health.

CDR3 DNA sequence: TGTGCCAGCAGTTTGAGGCAGGCCAATCAGCCCCAGCATTTT. Translated, it gives CASSLRQANQPQHF. The chain is built from TRBV12-3 or TRBV12-4 and TRBJ1-5, with D unresolved. The V end lost 3 bases, the J end lost 3 bases, and 9 bases lay between the germline ends. This CDR3 has 14 residues.